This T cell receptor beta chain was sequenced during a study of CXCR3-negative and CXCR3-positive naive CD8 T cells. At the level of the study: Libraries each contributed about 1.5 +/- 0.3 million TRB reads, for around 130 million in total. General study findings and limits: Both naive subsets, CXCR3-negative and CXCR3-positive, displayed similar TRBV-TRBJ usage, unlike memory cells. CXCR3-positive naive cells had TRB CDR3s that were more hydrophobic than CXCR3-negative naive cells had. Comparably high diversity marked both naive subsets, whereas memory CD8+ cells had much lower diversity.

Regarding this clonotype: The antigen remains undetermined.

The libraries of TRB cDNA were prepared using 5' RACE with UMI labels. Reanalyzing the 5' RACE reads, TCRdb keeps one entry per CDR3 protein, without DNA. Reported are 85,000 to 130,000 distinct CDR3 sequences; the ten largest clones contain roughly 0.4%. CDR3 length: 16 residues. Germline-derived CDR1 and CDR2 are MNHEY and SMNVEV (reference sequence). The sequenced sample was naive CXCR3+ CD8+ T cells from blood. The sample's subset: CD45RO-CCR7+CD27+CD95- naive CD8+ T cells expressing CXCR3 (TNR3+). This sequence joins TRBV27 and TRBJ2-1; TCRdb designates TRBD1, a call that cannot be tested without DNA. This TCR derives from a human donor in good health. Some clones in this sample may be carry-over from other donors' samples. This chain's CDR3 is CASSFVGGEGYNEQFF.